The 4 T cell receptor beta chains below were found in one sample sequenced in a study of Tregs in tolerant kidney transplant recipients. These TCRs are of unknown antigen specificity. TCRdb keeps only in-frame clones here, not all; method: immunoSEQ multiplex PCR. The top ten clones hold about 5.2% of a sample with roughly 7,800 clones, 40% to 50% of them seen once. What was sequenced was CD4+ T cells from blood cultured with allogeneic cells. These receptors were collected from a human donor in good health.

This clone is medium-sized by share. V gene TRBV18 combines with J gene TRBJ2-1; 13 bases agree with TRBD2. The V gene end was trimmed by 2 bases and the J gene end by 9 bases; junction bases not matched to a gene: 1. Germline values: CDR1 KGHSH, CDR2 LQKENI. The CDR3 runs to 14 residues. CDR3 loop: CASSPTSGRVEQFF. The DNA of the CDR3 is TGTGCCAGCTCACCAACTAGCGGGAGGGTTGAGCAGTTCTTC. Based on the CDR3 plus reference TRBV18 and TRBJ2-1, the full variable domain is NAGVMQNPRHLVRRRGQEARLRCSPMKGHSHVYWYRQLPEEGLKFMVYLQKENIIDESGMPKERFSAEFPKEGPSILRIQQVVRGDSAAYFCASSPTSGRVEQFFGPGTRLTVL.

This chain uses TRBV4-1 with TRBJ2-4; D not certain. In germline, CDR1 is MGHRA, CDR2 YSYEKL. The CDR3 sequence is 15 residues long. With 5 bases removed from V and 1 base from J, the gap between germline ends came to 12 bases. For the CDR3, the DNA is TGCGCCAGCAGCTGGATAAGGGTGGCCAAAAACATTCAGTACTTC. Amino acids: CASSWIRVAKNIQYF.

The sample holds a few counts of this clone. J is TRBJ2-3 and V is TRBV5-1; perhaps TRBD1 as D (5 bases). The CDR3 is made up of 15 amino acids. Germline lookup yields CDR1 SGHRS and CDR2 YFSETQ. V was pared by 0 bases and J by 4 bases, with 12 bases between. This CDR3 reads CASSLGAGFADTQYF. The CDR3 bases are TGCGCCAGCAGCTTGGGAGCAGGGTTCGCAGATACGCAGTATTTT.

In its sample, this clone was seen many times. V and J are TRBV29-1 and TRBJ1-1; D unresolved. The germline V gene has CDR1 SQVTM and CDR2 ANQGSEA. The CDR3 runs to 14 residues. The V end was cut by 1 base, the J end by 5 bases, with 14 bases between. DNA of the CDR3: TGCAGCGTTGAAGCACGTTGGGGAGGGACTGAAGCTTTCTTT. Its translation: CSVEARWGGTEAFF.